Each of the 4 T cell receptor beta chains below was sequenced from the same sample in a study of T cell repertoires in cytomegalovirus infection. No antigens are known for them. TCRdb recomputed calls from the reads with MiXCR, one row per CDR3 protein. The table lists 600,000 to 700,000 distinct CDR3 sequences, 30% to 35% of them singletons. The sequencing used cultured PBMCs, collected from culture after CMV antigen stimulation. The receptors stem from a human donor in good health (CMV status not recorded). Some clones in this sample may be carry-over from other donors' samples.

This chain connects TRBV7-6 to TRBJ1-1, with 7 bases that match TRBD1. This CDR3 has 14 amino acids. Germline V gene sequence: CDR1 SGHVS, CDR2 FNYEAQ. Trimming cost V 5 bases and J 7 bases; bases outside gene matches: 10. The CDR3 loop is CASSQGERGLEAFF. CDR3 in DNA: TGTGCCAGCAGCCAAGGTGAGAGGGGGCTTGAAGCTTTCTTT.

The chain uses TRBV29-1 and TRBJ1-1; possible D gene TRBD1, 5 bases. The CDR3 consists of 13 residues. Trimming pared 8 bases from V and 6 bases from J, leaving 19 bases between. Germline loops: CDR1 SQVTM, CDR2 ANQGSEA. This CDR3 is CSCGATFSSEAFF. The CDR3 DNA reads TGCAGCTGTGGGGCCACGTTCTCATCTGAAGCTTTCTTT. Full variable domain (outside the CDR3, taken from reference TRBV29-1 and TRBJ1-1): SAVISQKPSRDICQRGTSLTIQCQVDSQVTMMFWYRQQPGQSLTLIATANQGSEATYESGFVIDKFPISRPNLTFSTLTVSNMSPEDSSIYLCSCGATFSSEAFFGQGTRLTVV.

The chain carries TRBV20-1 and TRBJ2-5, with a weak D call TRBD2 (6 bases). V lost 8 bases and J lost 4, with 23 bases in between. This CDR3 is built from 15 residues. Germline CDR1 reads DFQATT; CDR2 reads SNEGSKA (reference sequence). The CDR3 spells CSSQGRMGGGETQYF. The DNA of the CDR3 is TGCAGTTCCCAGGGCCGGATGGGGGGAGGAGAGACCCAGTACTTC.

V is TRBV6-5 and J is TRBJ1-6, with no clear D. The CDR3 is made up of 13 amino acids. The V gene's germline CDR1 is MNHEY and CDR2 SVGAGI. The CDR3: CATHRSSGSPLHF. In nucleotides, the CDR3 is TGTGCTACCCATCGTAGCAGCGGTTCACCCCTCCACTTT.